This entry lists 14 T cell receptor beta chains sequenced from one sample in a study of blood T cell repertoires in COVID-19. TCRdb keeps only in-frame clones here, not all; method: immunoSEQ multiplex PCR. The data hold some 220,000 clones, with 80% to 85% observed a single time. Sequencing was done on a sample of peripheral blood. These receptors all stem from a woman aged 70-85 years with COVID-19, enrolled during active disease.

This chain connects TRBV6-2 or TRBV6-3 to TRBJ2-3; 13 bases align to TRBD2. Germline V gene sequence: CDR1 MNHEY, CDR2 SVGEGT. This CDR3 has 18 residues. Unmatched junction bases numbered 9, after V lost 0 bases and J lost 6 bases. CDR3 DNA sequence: TGTGCCAGCAGTTACTCCTTTGGACTAGCGGGAGTCCCGGATACGCAGTATTTT. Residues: CASSYSFGLAGVPDTQYF.

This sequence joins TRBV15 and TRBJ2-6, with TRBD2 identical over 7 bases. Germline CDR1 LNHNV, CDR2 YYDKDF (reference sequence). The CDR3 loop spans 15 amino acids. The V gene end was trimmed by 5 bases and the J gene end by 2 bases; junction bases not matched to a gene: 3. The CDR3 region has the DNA TGTGCCACCAGCCCGGGGGGAGCTGGGGCCAACGTCCTGACTTTC. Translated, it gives CATSPGGAGANVLTF.

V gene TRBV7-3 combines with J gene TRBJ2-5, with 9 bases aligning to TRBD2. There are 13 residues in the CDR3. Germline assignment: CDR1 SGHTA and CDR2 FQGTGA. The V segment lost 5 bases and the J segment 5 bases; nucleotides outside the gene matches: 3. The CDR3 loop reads CASSLGLAETQYF. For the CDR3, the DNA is TGTGCCAGCAGCCTTGGACTAGCGGAGACCCAGTACTTC.

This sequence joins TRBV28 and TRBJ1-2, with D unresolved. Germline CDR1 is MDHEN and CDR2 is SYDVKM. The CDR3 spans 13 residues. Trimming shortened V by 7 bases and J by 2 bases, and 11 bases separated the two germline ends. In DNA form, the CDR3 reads TGTGCCAGCACCCCGACACAGAACTATGGCTACACCTTC. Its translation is CASTPTQNYGYTF.

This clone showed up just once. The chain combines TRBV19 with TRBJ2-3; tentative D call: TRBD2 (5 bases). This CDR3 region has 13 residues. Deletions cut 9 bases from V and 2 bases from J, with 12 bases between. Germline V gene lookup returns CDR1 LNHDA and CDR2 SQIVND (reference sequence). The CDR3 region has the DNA TGTGCCAGCGGACTTATTTTCACAGATACGCAGTATTTT. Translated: CASGLIFTDTQYF.

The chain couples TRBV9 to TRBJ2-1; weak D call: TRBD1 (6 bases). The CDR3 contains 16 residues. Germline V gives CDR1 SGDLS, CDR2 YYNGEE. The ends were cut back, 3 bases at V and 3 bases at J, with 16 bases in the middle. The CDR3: CASSEGVVVDYNEQFF. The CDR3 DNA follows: TGTGCCAGCAGCGAGGGGGTAGTTGTAGACTACAATGAGCAGTTCTTC.

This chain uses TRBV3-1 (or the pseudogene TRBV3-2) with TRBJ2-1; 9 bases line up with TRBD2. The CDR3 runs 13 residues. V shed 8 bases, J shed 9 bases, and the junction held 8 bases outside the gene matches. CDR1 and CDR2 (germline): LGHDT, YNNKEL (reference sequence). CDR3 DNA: TGTGCCAGCCGGAATAGCGGGAGTAGTGAGCAGTTCTTC. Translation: CASRNSGSSEQFF.

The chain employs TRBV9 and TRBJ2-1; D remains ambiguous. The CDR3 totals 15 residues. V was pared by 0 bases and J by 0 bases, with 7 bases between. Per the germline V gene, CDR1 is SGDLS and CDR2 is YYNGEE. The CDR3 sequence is CASSVDWSSYNEQFF. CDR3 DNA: TGTGCCAGCAGCGTAGATTGGAGCTCCTACAATGAGCAGTTCTTC.

In nucleotides, the CDR3 is TGTGCCAGTAGTATCCTTAGCTCCTACAATGAGCAGTTCTTC. Encoded protein: CASSILSSYNEQFF. The gene calls are TRBV19 and TRBJ2-1, with unresolved D. The germline V and J ends were trimmed by 3 bases and 0 bases, with 6 bases remaining between them. Looked up from germline, CDR1 is LNHDA and CDR2 is SQIVND (reference sequence). The CDR3 contains 14 residues.

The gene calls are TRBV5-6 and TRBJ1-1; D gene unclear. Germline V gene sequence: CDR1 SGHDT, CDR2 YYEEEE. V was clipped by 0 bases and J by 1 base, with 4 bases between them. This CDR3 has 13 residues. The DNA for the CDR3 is TGTGCCAGCAGCTTGGACAGGAACACTGAAGCTTTCTTT. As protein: CASSLDRNTEAFF.

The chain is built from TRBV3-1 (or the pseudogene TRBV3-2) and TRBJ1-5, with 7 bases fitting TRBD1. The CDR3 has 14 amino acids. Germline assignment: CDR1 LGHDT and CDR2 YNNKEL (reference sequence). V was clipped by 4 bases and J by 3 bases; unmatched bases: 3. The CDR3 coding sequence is TGTGCCAGCAGCCGGGGACAGTCCAATCAGCCCCAGCATTTT. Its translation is CASSRGQSNQPQHF.

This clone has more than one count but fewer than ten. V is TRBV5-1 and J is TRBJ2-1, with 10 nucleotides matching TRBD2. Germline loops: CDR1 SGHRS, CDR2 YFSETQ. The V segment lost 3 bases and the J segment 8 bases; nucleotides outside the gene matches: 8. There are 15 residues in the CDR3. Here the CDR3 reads CASSSGLARIDEQFF. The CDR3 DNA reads TGCGCCAGCAGCTCGGGACTAGCGAGGATCGATGAGCAGTTCTTC.

The chain's CDR3 is CASSELVGQPQHF. The CDR3 DNA reads as TGTGCCAGCAGTGAATTGGTGGGCCAGCCCCAGCATTTT. The chain couples TRBV25-1 to TRBJ1-5; D not certain. V lost 1 base, J lost 7 bases, and 8 bases lay in between. The CDR3 contains 13 residues. Per the germline V gene, CDR1 is MGHDK and CDR2 is SYGVNS.

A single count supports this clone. The CDR3 region is CASRRGGYSTDTQYF. The CDR3 DNA sequence: TGTGCCAGCAGACGCGGTGGATATAGCACAGATACGCAGTATTTT. The genes are TRBV27 and TRBJ2-3; no definite D call. This CDR3 is 15 amino acids long. CDR1 is MNHEY and CDR2 is SMNVEV in the germline V gene (reference sequence). V dropped 6 bases and J dropped 0 bases, with 13 bases sitting between them.